The rows below give T cell receptor beta chains drawn from one sample of a study of T cells expressing NK-cell markers. With the 5' RACE reads reprocessed, TCRdb shows one record per CDR3 protein and no DNA. The sample shows under 500,000 distinct CDR3 sequences, and 6% to 9.5% sits with its ten largest clones. The sample taken for sequencing was blood T cells: a sorted CD56 or NKG2C T cell subset, CD4+ or CD8+ T cells, or bulk PBMC T cells (not recorded which). The receptors were sampled from a woman between 18 and 70 years old in good health. Each CDR3 is given with its conserved first and last residue.

TRBJ2-1,TRBV20-1,CSARGLAAYNEQFF
TRBJ2-5,TRBV6-5,CASSYRSPGQETQYF
TRBJ2-2,TRBV27,CASSLGFTTGELFF
TRBJ2-3,TRBV29-1,CSVLGGSGSGTDTQYF
TRBJ2-3,TRBV24-1,CATEGPGGADTQYF
TRBJ2-1,TRBV21-1,CASSPGTSGSSSYNEQFF
TRBJ2-5,TRBV29-1,CSIAETAGETQYF
TRBJ2-4,TRBV20-1,CSARDRKNIQYF
TRBJ2-2,TRBV10-3,CAISGDTGELFF
TRBJ2-1,TRBV29-1,CSVDLVGGGVDEQFF
TRBJ2-3,TRBV2,CASRGPGNTQYF
TRBJ2-1,TRBV13,CASRQRDRCNF
TRBJ1-2,TRBV28,CASSETWDYGYTF
TRBJ1-4,TRBV10-2,CASSRRINEKLFF
TRBJ1-6,TRBV7-6,CASRPDRDNSPLHF
TRBJ2-6,TRBV12-3/TRBV12-4,CASSLSGRAYVGANVLTF
TRBJ1-2,TRBV29-1,CSVEVRKPDNYGYTF
TRBJ1-5,TRBV4-1,CASSHGDRVLNQPQHF
TRBJ2-5,TRBV28,CASSFGVRLAGEETQYF
TRBJ2-2,TRBV5-6,CASSVGLPGELFF